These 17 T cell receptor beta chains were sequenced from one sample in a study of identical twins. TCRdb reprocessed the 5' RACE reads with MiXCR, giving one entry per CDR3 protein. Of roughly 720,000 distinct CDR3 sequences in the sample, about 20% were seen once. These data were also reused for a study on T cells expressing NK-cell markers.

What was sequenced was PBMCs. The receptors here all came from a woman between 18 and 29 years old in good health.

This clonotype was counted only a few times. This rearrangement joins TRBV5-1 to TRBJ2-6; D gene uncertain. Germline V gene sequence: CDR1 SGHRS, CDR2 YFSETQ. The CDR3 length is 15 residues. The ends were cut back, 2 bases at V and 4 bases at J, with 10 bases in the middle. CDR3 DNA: TGCGCCAGCAGCTTAGACCGGCCGGGGGCCAACGTCCTGACTTTC. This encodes CASSLDRPGANVLTF.

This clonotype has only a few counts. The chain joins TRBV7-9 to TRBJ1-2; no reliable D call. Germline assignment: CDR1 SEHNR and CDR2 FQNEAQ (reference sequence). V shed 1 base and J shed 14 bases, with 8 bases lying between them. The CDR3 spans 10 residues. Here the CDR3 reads CASSLDGSTF. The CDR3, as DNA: TGTGCCAGCAGCTTAGACGGCTCAACCTTC.

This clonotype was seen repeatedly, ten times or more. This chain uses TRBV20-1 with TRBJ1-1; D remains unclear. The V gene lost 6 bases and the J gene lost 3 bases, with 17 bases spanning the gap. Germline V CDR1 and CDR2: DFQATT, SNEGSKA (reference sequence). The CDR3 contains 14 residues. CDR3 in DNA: TGCAGTGCAGACACCGACAAGTTCGACACTGAAGCTTTCTTT. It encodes CSADTDKFDTEAFF.

CDR3 region: CASSAGLAGVYEQYF. CDR3 nucleotide sequence: TGCGCCAGCAGCGCCGGACTAGCGGGGGTCTACGAGCAGTACTTC. The rearrangement uses TRBV5-1 and TRBJ2-7, with 13 nucleotides matching TRBD2. The V gene end was trimmed by 4 bases and the J gene end by 3 bases; junction bases not matched to a gene: 4. The CDR3 sequence is 15 residues long. Germline V CDR1 and CDR2: SGHRS, YFSETQ. Together with reference TRBV5-1 and TRBJ2-7, the CDR3 gives the full variable domain: KAGVTQTPRYLIKTRGQQVTLSCSPISGHRSVSWYQQTPGQGLQFLFEYFSETQRNKGNFPGRFSGRQFSNSRSEMNVSTLELGDSALYLCASSAGLAGVYEQYFGPGTRLTVT.

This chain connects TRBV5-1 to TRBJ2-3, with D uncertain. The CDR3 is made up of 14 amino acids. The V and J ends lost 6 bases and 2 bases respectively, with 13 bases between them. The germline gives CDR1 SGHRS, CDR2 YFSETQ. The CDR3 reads CASTSNSVTDTQYF. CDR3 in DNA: TGCGCCAGCACCTCCAACTCCGTCACAGATACGCAGTATTTT.

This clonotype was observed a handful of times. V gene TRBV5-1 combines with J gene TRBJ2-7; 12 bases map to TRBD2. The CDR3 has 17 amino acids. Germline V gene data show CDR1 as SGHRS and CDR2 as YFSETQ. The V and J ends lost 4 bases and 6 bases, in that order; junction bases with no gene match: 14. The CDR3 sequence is CASSETSSSGRASEQYF. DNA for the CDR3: TGCGCCAGCAGCGAGACGTCGTCTAGCGGGAGGGCCTCCGAGCAGTACTTC.

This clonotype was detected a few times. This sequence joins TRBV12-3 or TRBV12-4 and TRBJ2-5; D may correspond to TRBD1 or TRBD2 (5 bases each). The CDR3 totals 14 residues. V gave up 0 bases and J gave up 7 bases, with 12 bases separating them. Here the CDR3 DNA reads TGTGCCAGCAGTTTAGCGGGACCCCGGGGGACCCAGTACTTC. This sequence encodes CASSLAGPRGTQYF.

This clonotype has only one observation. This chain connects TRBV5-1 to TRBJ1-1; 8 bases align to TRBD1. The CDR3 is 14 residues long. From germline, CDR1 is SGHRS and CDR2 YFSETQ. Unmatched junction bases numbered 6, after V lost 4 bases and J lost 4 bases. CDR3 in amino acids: CASSHPTGGTEAFF. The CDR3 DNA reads TGCGCCAGCAGCCATCCCACAGGGGGCACTGAAGCTTTCTTT.

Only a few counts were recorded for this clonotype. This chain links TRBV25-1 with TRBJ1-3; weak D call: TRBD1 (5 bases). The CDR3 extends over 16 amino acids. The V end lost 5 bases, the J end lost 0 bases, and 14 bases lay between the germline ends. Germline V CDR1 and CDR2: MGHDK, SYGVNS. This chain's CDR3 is CASSLGGAPSGNTIYF. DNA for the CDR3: TGTGCCAGCAGTCTCGGAGGGGCGCCCTCTGGAAACACCATATATTTT.

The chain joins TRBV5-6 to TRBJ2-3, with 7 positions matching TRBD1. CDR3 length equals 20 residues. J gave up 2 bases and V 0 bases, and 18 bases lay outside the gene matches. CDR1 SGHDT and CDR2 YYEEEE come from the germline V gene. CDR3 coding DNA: TGTGCCAGCAGCTTGGGGTTGTCTCCATCGGGACAGCATTTCACAGATACGCAGTATTTT. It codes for CASSLGLSPSGQHFTDTQYF.

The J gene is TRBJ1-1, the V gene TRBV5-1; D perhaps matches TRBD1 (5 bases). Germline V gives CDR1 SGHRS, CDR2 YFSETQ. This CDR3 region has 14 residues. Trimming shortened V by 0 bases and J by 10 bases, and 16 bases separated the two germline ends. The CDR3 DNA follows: TGCGCCAGCAGCTTGGTAGGCGGGGGAGATATAGCTTTCTTT. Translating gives CASSLVGGGDIAFF.

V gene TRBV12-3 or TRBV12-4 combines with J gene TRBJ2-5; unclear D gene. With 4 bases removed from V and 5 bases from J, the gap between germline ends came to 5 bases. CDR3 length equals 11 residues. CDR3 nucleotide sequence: TGTGCCAGCAGTTATATTGAGACCCAGTACTTC. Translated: CASSYIETQYF.

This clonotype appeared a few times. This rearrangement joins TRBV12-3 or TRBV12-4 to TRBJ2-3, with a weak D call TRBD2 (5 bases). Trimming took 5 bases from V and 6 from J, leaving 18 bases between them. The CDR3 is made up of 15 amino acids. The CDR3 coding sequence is TGTGCCAGCAGTCCCGGACTCCCTGAGTACGATACGCAGTATTTT. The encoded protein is CASSPGLPEYDTQYF.

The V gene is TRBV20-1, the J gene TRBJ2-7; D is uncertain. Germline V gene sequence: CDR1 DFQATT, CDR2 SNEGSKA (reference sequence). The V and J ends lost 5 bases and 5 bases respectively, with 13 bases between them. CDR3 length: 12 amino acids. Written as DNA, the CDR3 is TGCAGTGCTCCTTCGGACGGAAACGAGCAGTACTTC. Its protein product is CSAPSDGNEQYF.

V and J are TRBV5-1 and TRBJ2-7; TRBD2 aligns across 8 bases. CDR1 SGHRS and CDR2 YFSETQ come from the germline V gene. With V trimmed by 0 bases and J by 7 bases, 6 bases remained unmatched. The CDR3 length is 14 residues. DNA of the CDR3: TGCGCCAGCAGCTTGGAGAGCGGGAGTGGAGAGCAGTACTTC. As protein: CASSLESGSGEQYF.

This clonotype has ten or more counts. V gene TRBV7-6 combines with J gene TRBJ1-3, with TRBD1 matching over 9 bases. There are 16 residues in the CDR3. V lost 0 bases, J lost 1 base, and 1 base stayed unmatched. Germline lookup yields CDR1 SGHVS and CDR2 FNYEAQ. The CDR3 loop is CASSLAGTGSGNTIYF. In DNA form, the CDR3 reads TGTGCCAGCAGCTTAGCGGGGACAGGGTCTGGAAACACCATATATTTT.

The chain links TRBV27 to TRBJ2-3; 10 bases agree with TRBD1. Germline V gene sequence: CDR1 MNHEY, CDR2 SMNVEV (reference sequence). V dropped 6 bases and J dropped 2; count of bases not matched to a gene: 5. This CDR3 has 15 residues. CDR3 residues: CASSSGTGATDTQYF. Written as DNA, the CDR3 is TGTGCCAGCAGCTCCGGGACAGGGGCCACAGATACGCAGTATTTT.